The present entry profiles one T cell receptor beta chain with its context. The study recruited people aged roughly 18 to 89 years across about two dozen US areas. These data originate in a study of blood T cell repertoires in COVID-19. On the study more broadly: Samples came from the United States, Italy and Spain, spanning acute and convalescent COVID-19. From T cells, B-cell-depleted T cells, or PBMCs came the material, which was cDNA or gDNA.

This CDR3 is built from 12 residues. The V gene end was trimmed by 7 bases and the J gene end by 4 bases; junction bases not matched to a gene: 1. Germline V lookup: CDR1 MNHEY, CDR2 SMNVEV (reference sequence). In the original analysis: For nucleated cells, counts were estimated from reference gene primer amplification. The table came from immunoSEQ multiplex PCR; TCRdb's copy has only in-frame clones and leaves some out. That table is the source of V, J and clone size, and D and trimming were worked out from the DNA. Among 250,000 or so clones listed, about 89% were seen once. This chain connects TRBV27 to TRBJ1-1; TRBD1 aligns across 9 bases. The source of this sequence is a woman aged 18-29 years who had recovered from COVID-19. Sequencing was carried out using PBMCs or T cells enriched from blood (not recorded which). CDR3 in DNA: TGTGCCAGCAAACAGGGGGCCACTGAAGCTTTCTTT. Translation: CASKQGATEAFF.